This is a list of T cell receptor beta chains from one sample in a study of control samples from healthy donors and cancer patients. Data came from immunoSEQ multiplex PCR; TCRdb stores just in-frame clones and leaves some out. The data contain fewer than 200,000 clones, 90% to 95% of them seen just once; the ten biggest clones take up over 4%. The specimen sequenced was blood. The receptors stem from a woman aged 60-75 years in good health. The CDR3 runs from the conserved cysteine through the conserved F or W. A D gene is named only where the DNA matches it firmly. Only some rows state a clone size, as once, few, many or a class for expanded clones.

v_call	clone_size	d_call	j_call	cdr3_nt	cdr3_aa
TRBV19	.	.	TRBJ1-4	TGTGCCACTGAGGATCGCCGTAATGAAAAACTGTTTTTT	CATEDRRNEKLFF
TRBV4-3	few	TRBD2	TRBJ2-5	TGCGCCAGCAGCCAAACAACGGGCCTAGCGGGGACGAACCAAGAGACCCAGTACTTC	CASSQTTGLAGTNQETQYF
TRBV5-4	.	TRBD1	TRBJ1-3	TGTGCCAGCAGCAGGGACAGGGCGGGAAACACCATATATTTT	CASSRDRAGNTIYF
TRBV19	.	.	TRBJ1-6	TGTGCCAGTAATGGGGGTCTTAATTCACCCCTCCACTTT	CASNGGLNSPLHF
TRBV4-3	.	.	TRBJ2-7	TGCGCCAGCAGCCGTGGCAGCTTTTACGAGCAGTACTTC	CASSRGSFYEQYF
TRBV4-3	.	.	TRBJ1-3	TGCGCCAGCAGCCAAGATAACCGGGGAACTATGAGCTCTGGAAACACCATATATTTT	CASSQDNRGTMSSGNTIYF
TRBV6-2/TRBV6-3	.	.	TRBJ2-3	TGTGCCAGCAGCACGCTAGCGACCACAGATACGCAGTATTTT	CASSTLATTDTQYF
TRBV7-9	.	TRBD1	TRBJ1-1	TGTGCCAGCAGCTTAACCCGGACAGGGTTTGGTGAAGCTTTCTTT	CASSLTRTGFGEAFF
TRBV7-7	.	.	TRBJ2-5	TGTGCTAGCAGCGCATCCGGGACAATAAGCGGGGAGACCCAGTACTTC	CASSASGTISGETQYF
TRBV7-2	.	.	TRBJ1-2	TGTGCCAGCAGCCCCCAGGCCGGGCCCCGGCGATATGGCTACACCTTC	CASSPQAGPRRYGYTF
TRBV25-1	once	.	TRBJ2-5	TGTGCCAGCAGTGAGCCAGCCCAAGAGACCCAGTACTTC	CASSEPAQETQYF
TRBV5-1	.	.	TRBJ1-1	TGCGCCAGCAGCTTGGAGGGGAGCACTGAAGCTTTCTTT	CASSLEGSTEAFF
TRBV11-2	.	.	TRBJ2-5	TGTGCCAGCGAGAAGGAGGGGGGAGGGACCCAGTACTTC	CASEKEGGGTQYF
TRBV30	.	.	TRBJ1-2	TGTGCCTGGGTGGGGGGCTCCGCCGTTTTTGGCTACACCTTC	CAWVGGSAVFGYTF
TRBV7-2	.	.	TRBJ2-5	TGTGCCAGCAGCTTAAGATCGGCTCCTGAGGAGACCCAGTACTTC	CASSLRSAPEETQYF
TRBV7-6	.	.	TRBJ1-5	TGTGCCAGCAGCTGCCAGTCGAGGGGGTTTCAGCCCCAGCATTTT	CASSCQSRGFQPQHF
TRBV19	.	.	TRBJ1-5	TGTGCCAGTGGACTGGGCTTACAGGGAAGCAATCAGCCCCAGCATTTT	CASGLGLQGSNQPQHF
TRBV10-3	.	.	TRBJ2-1	TGTGCCATCAGTGGGGGGGATCCTGACGCTGAGCAGTTCTTC	CAISGGDPDAEQFF
TRBV19	.	TRBD2	TRBJ2-3	TGTGCCAGTAGTAAGCGGGGGGCTATCGACATGGCAGATACGCAGTATTTT	CASSKRGAIDMADTQYF
TRBV2	.	TRBD1	TRBJ1-4	TGTGCCAGCAGCGAAGCCGGGACAGAGAATGAAAAACTGTTTTTT	CASSEAGTENEKLFF
TRBV18	once	TRBD1	TRBJ1-6	TGTGCCAGCTCACTCCAGGACAGGGGATCGGGATCACCCCTCCACTTT	CASSLQDRGSGSPLHF
TRBV28	.	.	TRBJ1-2	TGTGCCAGCAGTAACCAGGGTTCCTATGGCTACACCTTC	CASSNQGSYGYTF
TRBV5-1	once	.	TRBJ2-3	TGCGCCAGCAGCTTACGGGAGAGCACAGATACGCAGTATTTT	CASSLRESTDTQYF